This T cell receptor (beta chain) was captured by sequencing in a study of cytomegalovirus exposure and HLA in healthy donors. Study background: Assignment to the Caucasian-associated ancestry cluster applied to more than 75% of the approximately 420 genotyped donors. Study-level findings and limits: In an earlier analysis, most TCR beta V segments were productive about 87% or about 30% of the time. The classifier, whose performance was assessed in both the original and validation cohorts, reportedly diagnosed cytomegalovirus status with high specificity and sensitivity.

Germline V gene sequence: CDR1 SGDLS, CDR2 YYNGEE. V was pared by 0 bases and J by 3 bases, with 4 bases of the junction left unmatched. CDR3 length equals 15 residues. Amplification used 60 Vbeta primers and 13 Jbeta primers. The table came from immunoSEQ multiplex PCR; TCRdb's copy has only in-frame clones and leaves some out. The table lists roughly 100,000 clones, 13% to 15% of them singletons, with more than 0.8% in the top ten. Turning to this clone: Its antigen is currently unknown.

Everyone who donated was a healthy bone marrow donor. The sample comprised PBMCs. The clonotype was recovered from a female donor in good health and CMV-seronegative. The rearrangement joins TRBV9 to TRBJ1-2; 8 positions agree with TRBD1. The CDR3 region is CASSVGQGIDYGYTF. CDR3 DNA: TGTGCCAGCAGCGTAGGACAGGGGATCGACTATGGCTACACCTTC.